Each of the 4 T cell receptor beta chains below was sequenced from the same sample in a study of T cell clusters in autoimmune cytopenias. TRB was amplified from around 250 ng of peripheral blood genomic DNA per sample. TRB rearrangements were amplified by touch-down multiplex PCR with mixed TRB-A/B primers. After re-calling the multiplex PCR reads, TCRdb lists one entry per CDR3 protein, DNA absent. This sample's table has under 8,500 distinct CDR3 sequences. The specimen was peripheral blood. These receptors originate from a human donor with an autoimmune cytopenia or autoimmune hepatitis (not recorded which).

This clonotype shows up as medium-sized (0.01 to 0.1%) by frequency. The chain has TRBV5-4 and TRBJ2-2; without DNA, the TCRdb call of TRBD1 cannot be checked. CDR1 SGHNT and CDR2 YYREEE come from the germline V gene (reference sequence). This CDR3 contains 16 residues. The CDR3: CASSTTGGANTGELFF.

In terms of frequency, this clonotype is medium-sized. This CDR3 is CSATRQGSANTGELFF. The chain couples TRBV20-1 to TRBJ2-2; TCRdb's D call of TRBD1 is untestable without DNA. Germline V gene lookup returns CDR1 DFQATT and CDR2 SNEGSKA (reference sequence). CDR3 length equals 16 residues.

The chain has TRBV5-5 and TRBJ1-3; with no DNA, the TCRdb D assignment of TRBD1 cannot be verified. This CDR3 contains 16 residues. The germline CDR1 and CDR2 sequences are SGHKS and YYEKEE (reference sequence). CDR3 amino acids: CASSPLDTAAGNTIYF.

This clonotype is medium-sized by frequency. The chain carries TRBV12-3 or TRBV12-4 and TRBJ2-6; the D call of TRBD1 rests on TCRdb alone, since no DNA is present to check it. This CDR3 comprises 17 residues. The chain's CDR3 is CATKKERGFSGANVLTF.